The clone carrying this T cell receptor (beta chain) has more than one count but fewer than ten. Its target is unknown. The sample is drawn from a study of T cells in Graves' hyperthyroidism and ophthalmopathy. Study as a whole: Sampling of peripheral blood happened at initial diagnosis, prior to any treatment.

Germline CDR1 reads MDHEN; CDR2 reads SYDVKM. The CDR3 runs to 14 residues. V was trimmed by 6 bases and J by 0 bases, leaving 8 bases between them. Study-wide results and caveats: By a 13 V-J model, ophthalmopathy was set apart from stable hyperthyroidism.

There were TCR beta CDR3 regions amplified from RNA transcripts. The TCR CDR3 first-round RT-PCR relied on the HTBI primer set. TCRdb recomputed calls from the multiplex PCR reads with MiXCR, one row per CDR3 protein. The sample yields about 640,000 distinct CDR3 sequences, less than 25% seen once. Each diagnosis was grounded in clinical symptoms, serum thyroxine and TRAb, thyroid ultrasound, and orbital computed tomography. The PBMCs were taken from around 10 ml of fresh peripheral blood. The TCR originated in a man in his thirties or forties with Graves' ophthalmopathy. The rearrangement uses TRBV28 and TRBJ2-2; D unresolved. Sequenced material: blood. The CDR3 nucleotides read TGTGCCAGCAGATCGCATGCGAACACCGGGGAGCTGTTTTTT. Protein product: CASRSHANTGELFF.